This entry lists 32 T cell receptor beta chains sequenced from one sample in a study of CD4 T cells in relation to SARS-CoV-2 and coronaviruses listed by TCRdb under 2021. For these receptors, no antigen is known. Libraries were made using the immunoSEQ multiplex PCR assay. Drawn from immuneACCESS, this table holds only the in-frame rearrangements with V and J called that TCRdb kept. Clones are partly lost; checked studies trace under half to an unresolved V gene and leave the rest unexplained. The sample has around 45,000 clones on record, around 79% of them singletons. The top ten hold 1.4% of the sample. Sequenced sample: naive CD4+ T cells from PBMCs, cultured in vitro. Reading the label with the study, this specimen's cell subset or site is: naive CD4+ T cells isolated by negative enrichment. The origin of the receptors is an adult with COVID-19.

This clone was seen a handful of times. The V call is TRBV19, the J call TRBJ1-6; TRBD1 matches 11 bases. V gave up 6 bases and J gave up 8 bases; unmatched junction bases: 6. Germline V lookup: CDR1 LNHDA, CDR2 SQIVND (reference sequence). The CDR3 contains 15 residues. The CDR3 region has the DNA TGTGCCAGTAGGGACAGGGGGCGGTCGGATTCACCCCTCCACTTT. This translates into CASRDRGRSDSPLHF.

The chain is built from TRBV7-7 and TRBJ2-1; the D is unclear. Germline lookup yields CDR1 SSHAT and CDR2 FNYEAQ (reference sequence). The CDR3 runs 16 residues. With 5 bases removed from V and 7 bases from J, the gap between germline ends came to 21 bases. For the CDR3, the DNA is TGTGCCAGCAGCAGAGAACCGGGCCACGTTAAGAATGAGCAGTTCTTC. Its protein is CASSREPGHVKNEQFF. Full variable domain (missing parts from reference TRBV7-7 and TRBJ2-1): GAGVSQSPRYKVTKRGQDVTLRCDPISSHATLYWYQQALGQGPEFLTYFNYEAQPDKSGLPSDRFSAERPEGSISTLTIQRTEQRDSAMYRCASSREPGHVKNEQFFGPGTRLTVL.

This clone was seen only once. This chain joins TRBV9 and TRBJ2-1, with TRBD2 matching over 8 bases. V lost 0 bases and J lost 0; bases outside the gene matches: 8. Germline-derived CDR1 and CDR2 are SGDLS and YYNGEE. The CDR3 length is 18 residues. CDR3: CASSVGIAGPSSYNEQFF. The CDR3 nucleotides are TGTGCCAGCAGCGTAGGGATAGCGGGGCCCAGCTCCTACAATGAGCAGTTCTTC. The full variable domain, in which reference TRBV9 and TRBJ2-1 provide the parts outside the CDR3, is DSGVTQTPKHLITATGQRVTLRCSPRSGDLSVYWYQQSLDQGLQFLIQYYNGEERAKGNILERFSAQQFPDLHSELNLSSLELGDSALYFCASSVGIAGPSSYNEQFFGPGTRLTVL.

The V call is TRBV3-1 (or the pseudogene TRBV3-2), the J call TRBJ2-1; TRBD2 is a possible D gene (6 bases). Trimming removed 0 bases from V and 9 bases from J, with 12 bases in between. The CDR3 has 14 amino acids. CDR1 and CDR2 from the germline V gene are LGHDT and YNNKEL (reference sequence). The CDR3 DNA reads TGTGCCAGCAGCCAAGAAGGAGGGGTCGGTGAGCAGTTCTTC. Its protein is CASSQEGGVGEQFF.

The V call is TRBV7-9, the J call TRBJ2-1; weak D call: TRBD2 (6 bases). This CDR3 spans 12 amino acids. The V end was cut by 2 bases, the J end by 9 bases, with 8 bases between. CDR1 and CDR2 (germline): SEHNR, FQNEAQ (reference sequence). CDR3: CASSLQGGEQFF. In DNA, the CDR3 is TGTGCCAGCAGCTTACAGGGAGGTGAGCAGTTCTTC. Using reference TRBV7-9 and TRBJ2-1 for the parts outside the CDR3, the full variable domain is DTGVSQNPRHKITKRGQNVTFRCDPISEHNRLYWYRQTLGQGPEFLTYFQNEAQLEKSRLLSDRFSAERPKGSFSTLEIQRTEQGDSAMYLCASSLQGGEQFFGPGTRLTVL.

This clone was observed a handful of times. V and J are TRBV19 and TRBJ2-5, with TRBD1 matching 7 bases. Trimming at V came to 10 bases and at J to 1 base, leaving 9 bases not matched to a gene. This CDR3 is 14 amino acids long. CDR1 is LNHDA and CDR2 is SQIVND in the germline V gene (reference sequence). Written as DNA, the CDR3 is TGTGCCACTGGGACAGCTGGGGCCCAAGAGACCCAGTACTTC. This sequence encodes CATGTAGAQETQYF.

This chain links TRBV13 with TRBJ2-1; 9 nucleotides line up with TRBD1. Germline V CDR1 and CDR2: PRHDT, FYEKMQ (reference sequence). V shed 2 bases and J 6 bases; nucleotides not matched to a gene: 5. The CDR3 contains 15 residues. The CDR3 DNA reads TGTGCCAGCAGCTTACCGGGACAGGGTGGCAATGAGCAGTTCTTC. This gives the protein CASSLPGQGGNEQFF.

This chain links TRBV20-1 with TRBJ2-1; 7 bases line up with TRBD2. Looked up from germline, CDR1 is DFQATT and CDR2 is SNEGSKA (reference sequence). There are 16 residues in the CDR3. With 3 bases clipped from V and 5 bases from J, the junction kept 13 bases outside the gene matches. In DNA, the CDR3 is TGCAGTGCTAGTGGAGCGGGAATGCAGTGGGACAATGAGCAGTTCTTC. Translating gives CSASGAGMQWDNEQFF.

The rearrangement uses TRBV19 and TRBJ2-5, with 7 bases lining up with TRBD1. The ends lost 8 bases at V and 2 bases at J; junction bases unmatched: 5. The CDR3 is 13 residues long. CDR1 is LNHDA and CDR2 is SQIVND in the germline V gene (reference sequence). The CDR3 DNA sequence: TGTGCCAGTTCAGGGGGACGTCAAGAGACCCAGTACTTC. It yields the protein CASSGGRQETQYF.

For the CDR3, the DNA is TGCAGCGTAGAGAGGACAGGGGGCGGTGAGCAGTACTTC. It translates to CSVERTGGGEQYF. V and J are TRBV29-1 and TRBJ2-7, with TRBD1 identical over 11 bases. This CDR3 comprises 13 residues. V shed 6 bases and J 7 bases; nucleotides not matched to a gene: 8. Germline CDR1 is SQVTM and CDR2 is ANQGSEA.

This chain joins TRBV5-5 and TRBJ2-7; 9 nucleotides align to TRBD2. The CDR3 sequence is 15 residues long. V was clipped by 0 bases and J by 0 bases; unmatched bases: 1. Germline V gene lookup returns CDR1 SGHKS and CDR2 YYEKEE (reference sequence). CDR3 sequence: CASSLASGNSYEQYF. The CDR3 DNA sequence: TGTGCCAGCAGCTTGGCTAGCGGGAACTCCTACGAGCAGTACTTC.

This rearrangement joins TRBV18 to TRBJ2-3; TRBD2 might be the D (5 bases). CDR3 length: 14 amino acids. From germline, CDR1 is KGHSH and CDR2 LQKENI. V lost 2 bases and J 2 bases, leaving 8 bases between the germline ends. The chain's CDR3 is CASSPSGFTDTQYF. The DNA for the CDR3 is TGTGCCAGCTCACCATCGGGGTTCACAGATACGCAGTATTTT.

V usage is TRBV18 and J usage is TRBJ2-3, with D hard to call. V gave up 2 bases and J gave up 3 bases, with 15 bases separating them. Germline CDR1 and CDR2: KGHSH and LQKENI. This CDR3 has 16 residues. CDR3 coding DNA: TGTGCCAGCTCACCAGCAGAATACGCAGCAACAGATACGCAGTATTTT. This translates into CASSPAEYAATDTQYF.

This clone has a single count. The chain carries TRBV27 and TRBJ2-1; no firm D call. V was pared by 2 bases and J by 9 bases, with 11 bases between. Germline CDR1 MNHEY, CDR2 SMNVEV (reference sequence). This CDR3 is built from 13 residues. The CDR3 is CASSLSFGIEQFF. CDR3 nucleotides: TGTGCCAGCAGTTTAAGTTTCGGAATTGAGCAGTTCTTC.

By frequency in the sample, this clone is medium-sized. The chain is built from TRBV6-4 and TRBJ2-2; 9 positions agree with TRBD2. Germline loops: CDR1 MRHNA, CDR2 SNTAGT. V shed 2 bases and J 3 bases; nucleotides not matched to a gene: 1. The CDR3 extends over 15 amino acids. The CDR3 DNA reads TGTGCCAGCAGTGACGGCGGGAGGGACACCGGGGAGCTGTTTTTT. Protein sequence: CASSDGGRDTGELFF.

The genes are TRBV28 and TRBJ1-5; D ambiguous. CDR3 length equals 13 residues. Trimming pared 2 bases from V and 5 bases from J, leaving 7 bases between. The germline gives CDR1 MDHEN, CDR2 SYDVKM. The CDR3 spells CASSLERYQPQHF. DNA of the CDR3: TGTGCCAGCAGTTTAGAAAGATATCAGCCCCAGCATTTT.

This clone was found once. This chain joins TRBV20-1 and TRBJ2-1; TRBD2 matches 10 bases. Germline-derived CDR1 and CDR2 are DFQATT and SNEGSKA (reference sequence). The CDR3 consists of 17 residues. The V and J ends lost 3 bases and 0 bases, in that order; junction bases with no gene match: 8. The CDR3 DNA sequence: TGCAGTGCTAGTCTACTAGCGGGGACGAGCTCCTACAATGAGCAGTTCTTC. Protein sequence: CSASLLAGTSSYNEQFF.

The J gene is TRBJ1-5, the V gene TRBV14; the D is unclear. The V gene's germline CDR1 is SGHDN and CDR2 FVKESK. V lost 1 base to trimming and J lost 10 bases, with 14 bases between them. The CDR3 is 14 amino acids. CDR3 amino acids: CASSQAGWWIPQHF. CDR3 nucleotide sequence: TGTGCCAGCAGCCAAGCGGGGTGGTGGATTCCCCAGCATTTT.

Written as DNA, the CDR3 is TGTGCCAGCAGCTTCCCCAATTCCTCGGGAAACACCATATATTTT. Translating gives CASSFPNSSGNTIYF. The chain is built from TRBV5-8 and TRBJ1-3; D is uncertain. Trimming cost V 2 bases and J 4 bases, with 13 bases left between them. This CDR3 is built from 15 residues. Germline V gene data show CDR1 as SGHTS and CDR2 as YDEGEE. Based on the CDR3 plus reference TRBV5-8 and TRBJ1-3, the full variable domain is EAGVTQSPTHLIKTRGQQATLRCSPISGHTSVYWYQQALGLGLQFLLWYDEGEERNRGNFPPRFSGRQFPNYSSELNVNALELEDSALYLCASSFPNSSGNTIYFGEGSWLTVV.

The CDR3 loop reads CASSVGSSGAQETQYF. The CDR3 nucleotides read TGTGCCAGCAGCGTAGGCTCTAGCGGGGCACAAGAGACCCAGTACTTC. This sequence joins TRBV9 and TRBJ2-5, with 9 bases fitting TRBD2. The V gene's germline CDR1 is SGDLS and CDR2 YYNGEE. This CDR3 has 16 residues. The V gene end was trimmed by 0 bases and the J gene end by 2 bases; junction bases not matched to a gene: 5.

The CDR3 region has the DNA TGTGCCAGCGGCCTAGCGGGCACAGATACGCAGTATTTT. Translation gives CASGLAGTDTQYF. This chain links TRBV2 with TRBJ2-3, with 7 bases aligning to TRBD2. The CDR3 consists of 13 residues. Germline CDR1 is SNHLY and CDR2 is FYNNEI. The trim removed 8 bases at V and 1 base at J, leaving 3 bases unmatched. The variable domain in full, completed from reference TRBV2 and TRBJ2-3, reads EPEVTQTPSHQVTQMGQEVILRCVPISNHLYFYWYRQILGQKVEFLVSFYNNEISEKSEIFDDQFSVERPDGSNFTLKIRSTKLEDSAMYFCASGLAGTDTQYFGPGTRLTVL.

The gene calls are TRBV13 and TRBJ2-5; the D gene is possibly TRBD2 (6 bases). V lost 3 bases to trimming and J lost 6 bases, with 17 bases between them. The germline V gene encodes CDR1 PRHDT and CDR2 FYEKMQ (reference sequence). The CDR3 length is 15 residues. CDR3 bases: TGTGCCAGCAGCTTGGACTGGACTAACGTAAAGACCCAGTACTTC. Its protein is CASSLDWTNVKTQYF.

This clone has just a few counts. V gene TRBV12-3 or TRBV12-4 combines with J gene TRBJ1-1; tentatively, D is TRBD1 (6 bases). Trimming pared 6 bases from V and 5 bases from J, leaving 13 bases between. The CDR3 sequence is 13 residues long. This CDR3 reads CASSFRRGTEAFF. CDR3 in DNA: TGTGCCAGCAGCTTCCGTAGGGGGACTGAAGCTTTCTTT.

The gene calls are TRBV11-2 and TRBJ2-2, with a weak D call TRBD2 (5 bases). The CDR3 sequence is 15 residues long. Germline V lookup: CDR1 SGHAT, CDR2 FQNNGV. V was cut by 0 bases and J by 11 bases, with 16 bases left in between. CDR3 protein: CASSLDRGNFLELFF. The DNA for the CDR3 is TGTGCCAGCAGCTTAGATCGGGGAAACTTTTTAGAGCTGTTTTTT.

This rearrangement joins TRBV7-9 to TRBJ2-3; TRBD2 might be the D (6 bases). Trimming pared 5 bases from V and 7 bases from J, leaving 16 bases between. Germline V gene lookup returns CDR1 SEHNR and CDR2 FQNEAQ (reference sequence). This CDR3 is 14 amino acids long. CDR3 sequence: CASSLWGDGNTQYF. The CDR3 DNA is TGTGCCAGCAGCCTATGGGGGGATGGGAATACGCAGTATTTT.

The rearrangement joins TRBV7-9 to TRBJ1-1; D call uncertain. There are 13 residues in the CDR3. V was pared by 2 bases and J by 0 bases, with 4 bases between. From germline, CDR1 is SEHNR and CDR2 FQNEAQ (reference sequence). The CDR3 DNA follows: TGTGCCAGCAGCTTAAGCTTGAACACTGAAGCTTTCTTT. The encoded protein is CASSLSLNTEAFF.

The genes are TRBV21-1 and TRBJ2-7; TRBD1 was called by the table and not checked on the DNA. TRBV21-1 is tagged as a pseudogene. The CDR3 is 12 residues long. The CDR3 DNA sequence: TGTGCCAGCCAGGGTCCGGGCTACGAGCAGTACTTC. As protein: CASQGPGYEQYF.

The J gene is TRBJ1-1, the V gene TRBV11-2, with TRBD1 as a possible D gene (5 bases). Germline values: CDR1 SGHAT, CDR2 FQNNGV. The V end was cut by 5 bases, the J end by 0 bases, with 16 bases between. CDR3 size: 16 residues. DNA for the CDR3: TGTGCCAGCAGCGTAGGGCGCAGGGATATGAACACTGAAGCTTTCTTT. Protein: CASSVGRRDMNTEAFF.

The gene calls are TRBV6-6 and TRBJ2-7; 9 positions agree with TRBD2. Germline CDR1 reads MNHNY; CDR2 reads SVGAGI (reference sequence). This CDR3 is built from 16 residues. V dropped 0 bases and J dropped 3; count of bases not matched to a gene: 6. CDR3 sequence reads: CASSYSRLAVDYEQYF. CDR3 nucleotide sequence: TGTGCCAGCAGTTACTCGAGACTAGCGGTAGACTACGAGCAGTACTTC.

This chain uses TRBV11-2 with TRBJ1-4; unclear D gene. This CDR3 region has 15 residues. Per the germline V gene, CDR1 is SGHAT and CDR2 is FQNNGV. V lost 4 bases and J 6 bases, leaving 15 bases between the germline ends. The CDR3 reads CASSSNREPYEKLFF. CDR3 coding DNA: TGTGCCAGCAGCTCCAACCGGGAGCCTTATGAAAAACTGTTTTTT.

The chain carries TRBV2 and TRBJ2-1; no definite D call. The germline V gene has CDR1 SNHLY and CDR2 FYNNEI. There are 16 residues in the CDR3. Trimming pared 3 bases from V and 10 bases from J, leaving 22 bases between. CDR3 protein: CASSETSFPLSGEQFF. DNA for the CDR3: TGTGCCAGCAGTGAGACCAGCTTTCCCCTATCCGGGGAGCAGTTCTTC.

The V call is TRBV9, the J call TRBJ2-3; no reliable D call. The V end was cut by 4 bases, the J end by 2 bases, with 5 bases between. CDR3 length: 12 residues. Germline CDR1 reads SGDLS; CDR2 reads YYNGEE. CDR3 in amino acids: CASSSNTDTQYF. CDR3 nucleotides: TGTGCCAGCAGCTCCAACACAGATACGCAGTATTTT.